This T cell receptor (beta chain) was captured by sequencing in a study of graft-versus-host responses after intestinal transplantation. Study-wide context: Anti-thymocyte globulin was used for induction in all recipients, who then took tacrolimus and steroids for 3 to 4 years.

Notes on this clone: The antigen is not known.

The germline V gene has CDR1 MNHEY and CDR2 SMNVEV (reference sequence). The CDR3 contains 15 residues. V dropped 6 bases and J dropped 2 bases, with 11 bases sitting between them. The data were produced by immunoSEQ multiplex PCR, yet TCRdb's version contains in-frame clones alone and is incomplete. Of roughly 120,000 clones listed, about 92% were seen once; the top ten hold roughly 0.24%. The chain carries TRBV27 and TRBJ2-6; D not certain. This material consisted of unstimulated CD4+ T cells sorted from spleen or lymph node cells, taken before transplant. The source of this sequence is a human donor who was the organ donor for an intestinal transplant. This CDR3 reads CASRYLDPGANVLTF. CDR3 sequence (DNA): TGTGCCAGCAGATATTTAGACCCTGGGGCCAACGTCCTGACTTTC.